The clone carrying this T cell receptor (beta chain) was seen only once. V lost 4 bases and J lost 2; bases outside the gene matches: 10. Germline CDR1 GTSNPN, CDR2 SVGIG (reference sequence). The length of the CDR3 is 15 residues. Assay used: immunoSEQ multiplex PCR; TCRdb lists only in-frame clones, some missing. Altogether about 64,000 clones are present, approximately 92% being singletons, with the ten largest covering 9% to 9.5%. This entry comes from a study of blood T cell repertoires in COVID-19. The TCR sequence derives from a woman over 75 with active COVID-19. The sample taken for sequencing was peripheral blood. The chain links TRBV30 to TRBJ1-2, with 7 positions matching TRBD1. CDR3 amino acids: CAWTESTGPNYGYTF. CDR3 sequence (DNA): TGTGCCTGGACAGAATCGACAGGGCCGAACTATGGCTACACCTTC.